What follows are 14 T cell receptor beta chains derived from one specimen sequenced in a study of blood T cell repertoires in COVID-19 (dated by TCRdb to 2018 to 2021). Receptor libraries were prepared by the immunoSEQ multiplex PCR assay. TCRdb obtained this table from immuneACCESS and retained in-frame rearrangements with V and J assigned. These tables miss some clones; where compared with another copy, unresolved V genes account for less than half of the shortfall, and the remainder is unexplained. The sample contains around 110,000 clones, approximately 87% of them found a single time. Around 2.3% of the sample rests with the top ten. Material for sequencing was peripheral blood. These receptors were obtained from a man aged 30-40 years with acute or convalescent COVID-19.

The gene calls are TRBV27 and TRBJ1-2; D is uncertain. Germline V gene sequence: CDR1 MNHEY, CDR2 SMNVEV (reference sequence). Trimming stripped 6 bases from V and 4 bases from J, with 27 bases between. The CDR3 spans 18 residues. The DNA of the CDR3 is TGTGCCAGCAGACTAAGTGGTTCCCTGAACCCATATGGCTATGGCTACACCTTC. It encodes CASRLSGSLNPYGYGYTF.

There are a few counts of this clone. The chain combines TRBV5-6 with TRBJ2-1; possibly TRBD2 for D (6 bases). This CDR3 has 14 amino acids. V was clipped by 4 bases and J by 7 bases, with 15 bases between them. Germline V gene lookup returns CDR1 SGHDT and CDR2 YYEEEE. The CDR3 DNA is TGTGCCAGCAGCCCGCCCATTGGGGGGAATGAGCAGTTCTTC. Translation gives CASSPPIGGNEQFF.

This chain uses TRBV19 with TRBJ1-6; a weak D match, TRBD1 (5 bases). The CDR3 sequence is 18 residues long. V was pared by 3 bases and J by 9 bases, with 24 bases between. CDR1 is LNHDA and CDR2 is SQIVND in the germline V gene (reference sequence). The DNA of the CDR3 is TGTGCCAGTAGTATCCGGCAGGGAAGGATTACCGGGGGTTCACCCCTCCACTTT. Residues: CASSIRQGRITGGSPLHF.

The chain uses TRBV4-1 and TRBJ1-2, with D uncertain. Germline assignment: CDR1 MGHRA and CDR2 YSYEKL. Trimming removed 1 base at V and 5 bases at J, with 17 bases between. The CDR3 sequence is 16 residues long. The CDR3 nucleotides read TGCGCCAGCAGCCAAGTATCGGCGGAACTTTCTTATGGCTACACCTTC. Amino acids: CASSQVSAELSYGYTF.

Worth noting for this clone: A read error may produce the germline difference seen at one junction end. The genes are TRBV7-7 and TRBJ2-1; 7 bases agree with TRBD1. The CDR3 sequence is 15 residues long. CDR1 and CDR2 from the germline V gene are SSHAT and FNYEAQ (reference sequence). The CDR3 sequence: CASSRGQVSYNEQFF. As DNA, the CDR3 is TGTGCTAGCAGCCGCGGACAGGTCTCCTACAATGAGCAGTTCTTC.

This chain uses TRBV13 with TRBJ1-3, with D uncertain. This CDR3 contains 12 residues. From germline, CDR1 is PRHDT and CDR2 FYEKMQ (reference sequence). Trimming removed 4 bases at V and 7 bases at J, with 8 bases between. CDR3 bases: TGTGCCAGCAGCTCACGTAGTAACACCATATATTTT. Translated: CASSSRSNTIYF. The full variable domain, completed using reference TRBV13 and TRBJ1-3, is AAGVIQSPRHLIKEKRETATLKCYPIPRHDTVYWYQQGPGQDPQFLISFYEKMQSDKGSIPDRFSAQQFSDYHSELNMSSLELGDSALYFCASSSRSNTIYFGEGSWLTVV.

Here the CDR3 DNA reads TGTGCCAGCAGCTTAGCGGCTAGCGGCAATGAGCAGTTCTTC. This encodes CASSLAASGNEQFF. The chain employs TRBV11-3 and TRBJ2-1; 7 bases are shared with TRBD2. CDR1 SGHNT and CDR2 YENEEA come from the germline V gene. J was trimmed by 6 bases and V by 1 base; bases with no gene match: 3. The CDR3 extends over 14 amino acids.

The chain couples TRBV2 to TRBJ2-3; TRBD2 agrees at 9 bases. CDR3 length: 16 amino acids. The germline CDR1 and CDR2 sequences are SNHLY and FYNNEI. Trimming cost V 6 bases and J 0 bases; bases outside gene matches: 7. CDR3 sequence: CASRGPSGKSTDTQYF. The CDR3 DNA sequence: TGTGCCAGCAGGGGGCCTAGCGGGAAGAGCACAGATACGCAGTATTTT.

The chain combines TRBV9 with TRBJ1-2; D is possibly TRBD1 (6 bases). Trimming left V 4 bases short and J 8 bases short, with 15 bases between. CDR3 size: 13 residues. From germline, CDR1 is SGDLS and CDR2 YYNGEE. The DNA for the CDR3 is TGTGCCAGCAGCCCTCGGGGGGCCCTAGGCTACACCTTC. Its translation is CASSPRGALGYTF. Looking up the rest from reference TRBV9 and TRBJ1-2 gives the full variable domain: DSGVTQTPKHLITATGQRVTLRCSPRSGDLSVYWYQQSLDQGLQFLIQYYNGEERAKGNILERFSAQQFPDLHSELNLSSLELGDSALYFCASSPRGALGYTFGSGTRLTVV.

This clone is a singleton in its sample. The rearrangement joins TRBV18 to TRBJ1-1; a weak D match, TRBD1 (5 bases). The germline gives CDR1 KGHSH, CDR2 LQKENI. The CDR3 contains 15 residues. The V end was cut by 5 bases, the J end by 0 bases, with 13 bases between. The CDR3 spells CASSEQGTMNTEAFF. The CDR3 DNA follows: TGTGCCAGCTCAGAGCAGGGTACCATGAACACTGAAGCTTTCTTT.

The J gene is TRBJ1-2, the V gene TRBV18; TRBD1 aligns across 12 bases. CDR1 is KGHSH, CDR2 LQKENI, per germline. The J segment lost 4 bases and the V segment lost 2 bases, leaving 8 bases of the junction unmatched. The CDR3 contains 17 residues. As DNA, the CDR3 is TGTGCCAGCTCACCAGCGGGACAGGGGGCTCGTACCTATGGCTACACCTTC. Its translation is CASSPAGQGARTYGYTF.

The rearrangement joins TRBV18 to TRBJ2-2; possibly TRBD2 for D (5 bases). CDR3 length equals 15 residues. Germline-derived CDR1 and CDR2 are KGHSH and LQKENI. The ends were cut back, 2 bases at V and 0 bases at J, with 7 bases in the middle. Here the CDR3 reads CASSPTLANTGELFF. The CDR3 DNA is TGTGCCAGCTCACCAACACTAGCGAACACCGGGGAGCTGTTTTTT.

The chain joins TRBV21-1 to TRBJ1-5; TRBD1 is taken as the D call from the table, unchecked against the DNA. TRBV21-1 is listed as a pseudogene. This CDR3 spans 18 amino acids. In DNA form, the CDR3 reads TGTGCCAGCAGCAAAGTCGGCCTCAGGGGACGAATTGATCAGCCCCAGCATTTT. Its translation is CASSKVGLRGRIDQPQHF.

The chain uses TRBV5-1 and TRBJ1-1; no reliable D call. Deletions cut 3 bases from V and 0 bases from J, with 9 bases between. CDR1 SGHRS and CDR2 YFSETQ come from the germline V gene. The CDR3 extends over 14 amino acids. The DNA for the CDR3 is TGCGCCAGCAGCTCGAGCGCAATGAACACTGAAGCTTTCTTT. Translated: CASSSSAMNTEAFF.